Each of the 8 T cell receptor beta chains below was sequenced from the same sample in a study of technical replicates of blood from a few donors listed by TCRdb under 2017. The method behind the library was the immunoSEQ multiplex PCR assay. TCRdb mirrors the immuneACCESS table, restricted to in-frame sequences. Some clones are absent from its copies; in checked studies, under half trace to an unresolved V gene, and the reason for the others is unknown. This sample comprises tens of thousands of clones, around 93% of them detected only once. About 3.9% of the sample belongs to the ten largest clones. The source material was PBMCs. These receptors were taken from a human donor in good health. Some clones in this sample may be carry-over from other donors' samples.

This chain links TRBV5-1 with TRBJ2-2, with 7 bases aligning to TRBD2. The germline V gene encodes CDR1 SGHRS and CDR2 YFSETQ. Trimming removed 6 bases from V and 4 bases from J; junction bases left unmatched: 6. This CDR3 has 14 residues. CDR3 in amino acids: CASTQLASTGELFF. The DNA for the CDR3 is TGCGCCAGCACCCAACTAGCGTCCACCGGGGAGCTGTTTTTT. Combining the CDR3 with reference TRBV5-1 and TRBJ2-2 gives the whole variable domain KAGVTQTPRYLIKTRGQQVTLSCSPISGHRSVSWYQQTPGQGLQFLFEYFSETQRNKGNFPGRFSGRQFSNSRSEMNVSTLELGDSALYLCASTQLASTGELFFGEGSRLTVL.

The chain employs TRBV4-1 and TRBJ2-7; D remains unclear. The CDR3 consists of 14 residues. The V end was cut by 0 bases, the J end by 2 bases, with 8 bases between. Germline lookup yields CDR1 MGHRA and CDR2 YSYEKL. For the CDR3, the DNA is TGCGCCAGCAGCCAAGAGGGCCTTACCTACGAGCAGTACTTC. Its translation is CASSQEGLTYEQYF.

The J gene is TRBJ1-2, the V gene TRBV5-6, with D perhaps TRBD1 (5 bases). The ends were cut back, 2 bases at V and 3 bases at J, with 8 bases in the middle. The CDR3 is 13 residues long. Germline-derived CDR1 and CDR2 are SGHDT and YYEEEE. The CDR3 is CASSFDRDYGYTF. CDR3 DNA: TGTGCCAGCAGCTTTGACAGAGACTATGGCTACACCTTC. Supplemented by reference TRBV5-6 and TRBJ1-2, the full variable domain reads DAGVTQSPTHLIKTRGQQVTLRCSPKSGHDTVSWYQQALGQGPQFIFQYYEEEERQRGNFPDRFSGHQFPNYSSELNVNALLLGDSALYLCASSFDRDYGYTFGSGTRLTVV.

This chain links TRBV14 with TRBJ2-5; D is unresolved. The CDR3 runs to 16 residues. Germline V gives CDR1 SGHDN, CDR2 FVKESK. Trimming removed 3 bases from V and 7 bases from J, with 21 bases in between. This CDR3 reads CASSHRGILKNPTQYF. The CDR3 DNA is TGTGCCAGCAGCCATCGAGGTATTCTAAAGAATCCGACCCAGTACTTC.

The chain employs TRBV27 and TRBJ2-7, with TRBD2 matching over 10 bases. Per the germline V gene, CDR1 is MNHEY and CDR2 is SMNVEV (reference sequence). The CDR3 loop spans 17 amino acids. V dropped 2 bases and J dropped 3; count of bases not matched to a gene: 10. CDR3 sequence (DNA): TGTGCCAGCAGTTTAAAACTAGCGGGATTCTCTCTCTACGAGCAGTACTTC. This translates into CASSLKLAGFSLYEQYF.

This clone was detected once. The chain has TRBV10-3 and TRBJ1-1; maybe TRBD1 (5 bases). The V gene lost 5 bases and the J gene lost 1 base, with 8 bases spanning the gap. The CDR3 is 13 amino acids. Germline CDR1 and CDR2: ENHRY and SYGVKD. In nucleotides, the CDR3 is TGTGCCATCAGTCAACAGGAGAACACTGAAGCTTTCTTT. Amino acids: CAISQQENTEAFF.

The rearrangement links TRBV7-3 to TRBJ2-4; 9 bases are a match to TRBD1. V shed 0 bases and J 8 bases; nucleotides not matched to a gene: 8. The CDR3 has 16 amino acids. Per the germline V gene, CDR1 is SGHTA and CDR2 is FQGTGA. The chain's CDR3 is CASSLTRDRASDIQYF. In DNA form, the CDR3 reads TGTGCCAGCAGCTTAACCCGGGACAGGGCGTCAGACATTCAGTACTTC.

J is TRBJ2-7 and V is TRBV7-2; D remains unclear. This CDR3 is built from 14 residues. V was cut by 3 bases and J by 4 bases, with 13 bases left in between. Germline values: CDR1 SGHTA, CDR2 FQGNSA. Written as DNA, the CDR3 is TGTGCCAGCAGCTTCGAACGACTCACTTACGAGCAGTACTTC. Translating gives CASSFERLTYEQYF.